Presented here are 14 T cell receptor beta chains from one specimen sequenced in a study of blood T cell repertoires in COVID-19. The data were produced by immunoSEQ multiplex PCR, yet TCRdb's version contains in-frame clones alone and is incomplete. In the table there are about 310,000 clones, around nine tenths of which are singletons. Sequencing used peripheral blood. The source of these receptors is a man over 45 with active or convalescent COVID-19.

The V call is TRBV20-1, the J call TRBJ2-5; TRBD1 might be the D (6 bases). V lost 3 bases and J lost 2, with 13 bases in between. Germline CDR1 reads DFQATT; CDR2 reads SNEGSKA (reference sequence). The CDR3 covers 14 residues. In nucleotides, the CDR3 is TGCAGTGCTAGTGAACAGGGTCGGCAAGAGACCCAGTACTTC. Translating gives CSASEQGRQETQYF.

The CDR3 coding sequence is TGTGCCAGCGGGATGTCAGGGGATACGCAGTATTTT. As protein: CASGMSGDTQYF. The chain couples TRBV11-2 to TRBJ2-3; possibly TRBD1 for D (5 bases). Trimming shortened V by 8 bases and J by 6 bases, and 12 bases separated the two germline ends. CDR3 size: 12 residues. Germline loops: CDR1 SGHAT, CDR2 FQNNGV.

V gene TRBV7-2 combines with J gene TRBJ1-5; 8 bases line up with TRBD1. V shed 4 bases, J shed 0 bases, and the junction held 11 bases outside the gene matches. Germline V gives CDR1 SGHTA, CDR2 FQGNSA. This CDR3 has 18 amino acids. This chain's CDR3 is CASSSRPGTGYSNQPQHF. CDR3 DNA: TGTGCCAGCAGCTCTAGACCCGGGACAGGATATAGCAATCAGCCCCAGCATTTT.

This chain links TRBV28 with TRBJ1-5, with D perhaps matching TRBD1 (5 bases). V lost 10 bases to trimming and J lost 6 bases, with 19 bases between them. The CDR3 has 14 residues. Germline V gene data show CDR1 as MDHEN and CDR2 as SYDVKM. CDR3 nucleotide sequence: TGTGCCACTTCGGACATCCCCAGGGCTCAGCCCCAGCATTTT. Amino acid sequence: CATSDIPRAQPQHF.

The CDR3 DNA is TGTGCCAGCAGCCTGGGGAGGGCCGCCTTCACAGATACGCAGTATTTT. Amino acid sequence: CASSLGRAAFTDTQYF. This chain connects TRBV7-9 to TRBJ2-3; the match to TRBD2 covers 7 bases. The CDR3 has 16 amino acids. CDR1 SEHNR and CDR2 FQNEAQ come from the germline V gene (reference sequence). The V and J ends lost 5 bases and 2 bases, in that order; junction bases with no gene match: 10.

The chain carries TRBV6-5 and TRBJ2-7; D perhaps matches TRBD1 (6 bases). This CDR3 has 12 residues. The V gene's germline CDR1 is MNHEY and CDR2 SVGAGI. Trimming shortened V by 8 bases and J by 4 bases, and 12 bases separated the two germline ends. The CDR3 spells CASSGTRYEQYF. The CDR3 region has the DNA TGTGCCAGCTCCGGGACACGTTACGAGCAGTACTTC.

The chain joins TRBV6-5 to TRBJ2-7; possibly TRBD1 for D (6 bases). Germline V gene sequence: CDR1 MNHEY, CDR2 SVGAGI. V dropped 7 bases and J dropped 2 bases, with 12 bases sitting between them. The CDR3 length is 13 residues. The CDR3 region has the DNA TGTGCCAGCACCCGAGGGGGAGCCTACGAGCAGTACTTC. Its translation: CASTRGGAYEQYF.

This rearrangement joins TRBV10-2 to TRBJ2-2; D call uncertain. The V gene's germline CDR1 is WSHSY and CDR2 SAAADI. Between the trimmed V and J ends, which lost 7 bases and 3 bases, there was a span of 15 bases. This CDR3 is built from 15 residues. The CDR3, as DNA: TGCGCCAGCACGGAAGGCCAGGATTACACCGGGGAGCTGTTTTTT. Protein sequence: CASTEGQDYTGELFF.

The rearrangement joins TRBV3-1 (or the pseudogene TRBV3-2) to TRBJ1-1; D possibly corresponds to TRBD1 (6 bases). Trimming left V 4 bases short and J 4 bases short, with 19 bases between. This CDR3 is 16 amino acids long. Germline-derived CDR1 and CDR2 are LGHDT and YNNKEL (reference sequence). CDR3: CASSRVGQGSGTEAFF. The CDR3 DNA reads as TGTGCCAGCAGCCGAGTAGGTCAGGGGTCGGGCACTGAAGCTTTCTTT.

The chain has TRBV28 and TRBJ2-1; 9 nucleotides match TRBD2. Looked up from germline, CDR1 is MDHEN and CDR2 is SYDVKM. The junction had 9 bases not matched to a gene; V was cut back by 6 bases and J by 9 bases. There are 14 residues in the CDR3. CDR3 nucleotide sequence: TGTGCCAGCAGGTTTAGCGGGAGTCGGGGTGAGCAGTTCTTC. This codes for CASRFSGSRGEQFF.

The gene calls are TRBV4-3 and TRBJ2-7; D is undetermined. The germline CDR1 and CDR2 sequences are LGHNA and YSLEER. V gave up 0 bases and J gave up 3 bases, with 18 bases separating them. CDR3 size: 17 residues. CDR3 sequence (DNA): TGCGCCAGCAGCCAAGAAGCGCCTAATTCTATCCTCTACGAGCAGTACTTC. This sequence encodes CASSQEAPNSILYEQYF.

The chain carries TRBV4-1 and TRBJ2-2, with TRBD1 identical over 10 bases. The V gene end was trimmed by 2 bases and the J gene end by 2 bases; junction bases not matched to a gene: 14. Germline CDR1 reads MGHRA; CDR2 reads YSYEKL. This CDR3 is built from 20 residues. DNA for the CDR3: TGCGCCAGCAGCCAATCGACGCGGGGACAGGGGCTATTAAACACCGGGGAGCTGTTTTTT. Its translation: CASSQSTRGQGLLNTGELFF.

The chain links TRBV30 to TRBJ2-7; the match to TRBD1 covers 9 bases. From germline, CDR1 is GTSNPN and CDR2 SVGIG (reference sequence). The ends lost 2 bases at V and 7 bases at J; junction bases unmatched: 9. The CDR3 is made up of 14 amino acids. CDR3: CAWSLGQGAWEQYF. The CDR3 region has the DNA TGTGCCTGGAGTTTGGGACAGGGAGCTTGGGAGCAGTACTTC.

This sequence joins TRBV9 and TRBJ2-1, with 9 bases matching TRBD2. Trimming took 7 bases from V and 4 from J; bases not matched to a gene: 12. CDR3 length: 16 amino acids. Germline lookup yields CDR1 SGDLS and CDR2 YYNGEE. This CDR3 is CASRGGATSPYNEQFF. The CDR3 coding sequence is TGTGCCAGCCGCGGGGGGGCGACTAGCCCGTACAATGAGCAGTTCTTC. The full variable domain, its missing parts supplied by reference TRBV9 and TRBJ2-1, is DSGVTQTPKHLITATGQRVTLRCSPRSGDLSVYWYQQSLDQGLQFLIQYYNGEERAKGNILERFSAQQFPDLHSELNLSSLELGDSALYFCASRGGATSPYNEQFFGPGTRLTVL.